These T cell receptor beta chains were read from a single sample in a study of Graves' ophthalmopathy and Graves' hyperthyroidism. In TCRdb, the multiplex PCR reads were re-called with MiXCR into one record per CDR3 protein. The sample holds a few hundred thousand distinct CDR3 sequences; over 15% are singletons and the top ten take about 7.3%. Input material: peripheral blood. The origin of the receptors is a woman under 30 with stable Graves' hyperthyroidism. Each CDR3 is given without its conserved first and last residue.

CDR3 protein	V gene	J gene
ASMWGTNTEAF	TRBV19	TRBJ1-1
ATSRGGTEETQY	TRBV15	TRBJ2-5
ASSVTGDSNGYT	TRBV5-1	TRBJ1-2
ASSLRTVGGNQSQH	TRBV19	TRBJ1-5
ASLLYRDYGYT	TRBV7-2	TRBJ1-2
ASSSPTSGISYEQY	TRBV6-5	TRBJ2-7
ASRYPGGGAEAF	TRBV12-3/TRBV12-4	TRBJ1-1
ASSFFPGELF	TRBV28	TRBJ2-2
AISVAGRGTEAF	TRBV6-1	TRBJ1-1
ASSGEPRSKNIQY	TRBV2	TRBJ2-4
ASSPGGYQPQH	TRBV12-3/TRBV12-4	TRBJ1-5
ASSPSGREQY	TRBV11-2	TRBJ2-7
ASGRGPTYEQY	TRBV27	TRBJ2-7
ASSSPGTGIDEQY	TRBV13	TRBJ2-7
ASSISFYQPQH	TRBV19	TRBJ1-5
ASSEAGSTSGNTIY	TRBV6-1	TRBJ1-3
AIDKPPC	TRBV2	TRBJ2-7
ASSDPRAPYPNEQF	TRBV6-4	TRBJ2-1
ASSLALGAGGFGTEAF	TRBV12-3/TRBV12-4	TRBJ1-1
ASAPARGKDTEAF	TRBV25-1	TRBJ1-1
SARSVVAMGEQY	TRBV20-1	TRBJ2-7
ASSRTGGLYGYT	TRBV27	TRBJ1-2
ATSVQGRATQY	TRBV24-1	TRBJ2-5
SAEDNRGGETQY	TRBV29-1	TRBJ2-5
ASSQVFKQGRKQC	TRBV4-2	TRBJ2-7
ASSPRSGRQETQY	TRBV18	TRBJ2-5
ASSSRSRGTGELF	TRBV7-2	TRBJ2-2
ASSSKVGQPQH	TRBV28	TRBJ1-5
ASTSGTGNTEAF	TRBV28	TRBJ1-1
AVEKGGDYGYT	TRBV10-3	TRBJ1-2
ASSYDWQGPGYT	TRBV6-5	TRBJ1-2
ATSPRDTQPQH	TRBV24-1	TRBJ1-5
SASEGFGQPQH	TRBV20-1	TRBJ1-5
ASSPIRGASSYEQY	TRBV18	TRBJ2-7
SVGSDGYT	TRBV29-1	TRBJ1-2
ATSDWDSQETQY	TRBV24-1	TRBJ2-5
ASSAGPQGSYNSPLH	TRBV9	TRBJ1-6
ASSLEGTGKGQPQH	TRBV5-1	TRBJ1-5
ASTRTGTNTEAF	TRBV12-3/TRBV12-4	TRBJ1-1
ASSPRFRGKNTEAF	TRBV7-6	TRBJ1-1
ASSSGQGVSGYT	TRBV5-1	TRBJ1-2
ASSLSGARRLGTEAF	TRBV28	TRBJ1-1
ATAPTGQPRGGYT	TRBV28	TRBJ1-2
ASSLAGSGRAYEQY	TRBV7-2	TRBJ2-7
ASSPEVGYGYT	TRBV9	TRBJ1-2
ASSFDRFGGTEAF	TRBV6-2/TRBV6-3	TRBJ1-1
SAGDIQGNSYGYT	TRBV20-1	TRBJ1-2
ASSLPSELETQY	TRBV5-1	TRBJ2-5
SASWAYEQY	TRBV29-1	TRBJ2-7
ASSQEGGRGYGYT	TRBV4-2	TRBJ1-2
AWRTSGSYEQY	TRBV30	TRBJ2-7
ASSYRRQGDSPLH	TRBV6-2/TRBV6-3	TRBJ1-6
ASSWGSETQY	TRBV7-2	TRBJ2-5
ASSPTTGRYGYT	TRBV7-2	TRBJ1-2
ASGAGIYEQY	TRBV2	TRBJ2-7
ASSFLGQSNTEAF	TRBV27	TRBJ1-1
ARAKQLSNYGYT	TRBV6-9	TRBJ1-2
ASSLGAVSSYEQY	TRBV7-3	TRBJ2-7
ASSQVPTNTEAF	TRBV4-1	TRBJ1-1